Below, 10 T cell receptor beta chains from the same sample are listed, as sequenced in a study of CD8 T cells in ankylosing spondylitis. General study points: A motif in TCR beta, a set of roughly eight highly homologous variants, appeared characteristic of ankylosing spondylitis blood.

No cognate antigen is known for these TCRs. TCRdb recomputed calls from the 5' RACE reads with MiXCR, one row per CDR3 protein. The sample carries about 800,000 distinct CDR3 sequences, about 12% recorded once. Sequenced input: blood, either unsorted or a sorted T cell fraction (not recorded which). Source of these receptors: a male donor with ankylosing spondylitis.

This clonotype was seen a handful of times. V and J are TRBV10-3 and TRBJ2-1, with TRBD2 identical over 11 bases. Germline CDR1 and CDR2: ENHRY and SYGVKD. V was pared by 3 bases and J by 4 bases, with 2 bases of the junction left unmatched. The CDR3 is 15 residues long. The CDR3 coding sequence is TGTGCCATCAGTGATGGGACTAGCGGTTACAATGAGCAGTTCTTC. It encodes CAISDGTSGYNEQFF.

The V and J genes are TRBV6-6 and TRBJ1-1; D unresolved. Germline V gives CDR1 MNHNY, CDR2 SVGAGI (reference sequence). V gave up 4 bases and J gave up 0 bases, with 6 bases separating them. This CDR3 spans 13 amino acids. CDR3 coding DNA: TGTGCCAGCAGTTCAATCTTGAACACTGAAGCTTTCTTT. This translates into CASSSILNTEAFF.

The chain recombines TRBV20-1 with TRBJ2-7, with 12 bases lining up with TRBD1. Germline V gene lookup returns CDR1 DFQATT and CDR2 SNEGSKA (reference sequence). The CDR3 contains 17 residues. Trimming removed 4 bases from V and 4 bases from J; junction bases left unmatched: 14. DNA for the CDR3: TGCAGTGCTATGCCTGTGGGACAGGGGGCTCGGGGTTACGAGCAGTACTTC. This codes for CSAMPVGQGARGYEQYF.

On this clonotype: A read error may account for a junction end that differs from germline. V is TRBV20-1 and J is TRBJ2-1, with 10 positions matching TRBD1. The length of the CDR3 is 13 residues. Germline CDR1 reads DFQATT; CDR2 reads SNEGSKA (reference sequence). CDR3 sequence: CSARDRDRGTQFF. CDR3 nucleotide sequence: TGCAGTGCGAGAGACCGGGACAGGGGCACGCAGTTCTTC.

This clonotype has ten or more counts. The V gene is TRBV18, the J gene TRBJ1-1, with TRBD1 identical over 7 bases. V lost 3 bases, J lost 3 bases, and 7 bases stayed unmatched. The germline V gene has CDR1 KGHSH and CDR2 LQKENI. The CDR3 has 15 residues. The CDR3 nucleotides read TGTGCCAGCTCACCTCAGCAGGGGGGGGACACTGAAGCTTTCTTT. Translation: CASSPQQGGDTEAFF.

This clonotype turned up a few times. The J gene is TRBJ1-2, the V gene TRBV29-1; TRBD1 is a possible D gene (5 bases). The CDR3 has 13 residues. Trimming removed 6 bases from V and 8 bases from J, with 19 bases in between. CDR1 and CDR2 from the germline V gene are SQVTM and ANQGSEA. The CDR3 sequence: CSVRRRVWDGYTF. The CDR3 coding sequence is TGCAGCGTCCGAAGGAGAGTGTGGGACGGCTACACCTTC.

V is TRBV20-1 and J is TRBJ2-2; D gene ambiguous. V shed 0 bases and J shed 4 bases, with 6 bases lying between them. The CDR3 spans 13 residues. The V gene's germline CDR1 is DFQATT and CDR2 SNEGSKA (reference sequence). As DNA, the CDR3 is TGCAGTGCTAGAGATCTTGGCACCGGGGAGCTGTTTTTT. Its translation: CSARDLGTGELFF.

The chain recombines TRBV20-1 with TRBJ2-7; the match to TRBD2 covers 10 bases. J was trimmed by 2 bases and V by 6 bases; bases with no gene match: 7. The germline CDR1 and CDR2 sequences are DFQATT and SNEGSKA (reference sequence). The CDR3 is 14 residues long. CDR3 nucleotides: TGCAGTGCCGTTGGGCTAGCGGGAGCCTACGAGCAGTACTTC. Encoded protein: CSAVGLAGAYEQYF.

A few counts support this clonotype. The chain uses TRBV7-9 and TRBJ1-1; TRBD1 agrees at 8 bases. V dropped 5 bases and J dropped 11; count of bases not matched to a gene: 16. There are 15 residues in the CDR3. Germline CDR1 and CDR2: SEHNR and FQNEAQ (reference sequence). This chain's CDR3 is CASSPGQGAFFGAFF. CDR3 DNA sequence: TGTGCCAGCAGCCCTGGCCAGGGGGCCTTCTTTGGGGCTTTCTTT.

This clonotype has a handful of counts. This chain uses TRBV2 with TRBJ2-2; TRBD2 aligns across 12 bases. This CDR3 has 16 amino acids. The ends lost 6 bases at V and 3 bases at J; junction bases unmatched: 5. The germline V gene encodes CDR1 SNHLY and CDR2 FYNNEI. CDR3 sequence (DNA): TGTGCCAGCAGCCTTACTAGCGGGAGGTACACCGGGGAGCTGTTTTTT. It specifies CASSLTSGRYTGELFF.